The entry below describes one T cell receptor (beta chain). Its antigen is not identified. These data are taken from a study of shared clonotypes between healthy human individuals. Naive CD8 populations comprised CD45RO-negative cells positively selected for CCR7, excluding terminally differentiated effector memory CD45RA+ cells. CDR1 MNHEY and CDR2 SMNVEV come from the germline V gene (reference sequence). The V and J ends lost 5 bases and 4 bases, in that order; junction bases with no gene match: 10. The CDR3 loop spans 16 amino acids. Study conclusions and caveats: What naive subsets generally showed was a larger estimated richness than memory subsets showed.

Libraries were prepared by immunoSEQ multiplex PCR; TCRdb keeps only in-frame clonotypes and omits some of them. The table has nearly 600,000 clones, around 95% seen once. The sample consisted of naive CD8+ T cells sorted from blood. The chain is built from TRBV27 and TRBJ2-3; TRBD2 aligns across 9 bases. This sequence originates from a woman aged 25 to 39 in good health. The CDR3 loop reads CASSQGPGLAADTQYF. In nucleotides, the CDR3 is TGTGCCAGCAGTCAGGGGCCGGGACTAGCAGCAGATACGCAGTATTTT.